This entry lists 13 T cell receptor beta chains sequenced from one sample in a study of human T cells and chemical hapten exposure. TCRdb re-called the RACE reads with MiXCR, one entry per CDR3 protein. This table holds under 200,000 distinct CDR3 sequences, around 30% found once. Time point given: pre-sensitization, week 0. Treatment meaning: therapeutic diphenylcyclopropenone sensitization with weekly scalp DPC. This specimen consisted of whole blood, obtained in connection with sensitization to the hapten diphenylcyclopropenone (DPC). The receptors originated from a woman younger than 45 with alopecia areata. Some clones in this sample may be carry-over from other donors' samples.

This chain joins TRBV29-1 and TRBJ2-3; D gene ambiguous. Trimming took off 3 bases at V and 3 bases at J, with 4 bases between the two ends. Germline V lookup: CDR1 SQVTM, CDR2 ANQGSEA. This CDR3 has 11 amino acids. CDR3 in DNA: TGCAGCGTTGAGGTGACAGATACGCAGTATTTT. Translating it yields CSVEVTDTQYF.

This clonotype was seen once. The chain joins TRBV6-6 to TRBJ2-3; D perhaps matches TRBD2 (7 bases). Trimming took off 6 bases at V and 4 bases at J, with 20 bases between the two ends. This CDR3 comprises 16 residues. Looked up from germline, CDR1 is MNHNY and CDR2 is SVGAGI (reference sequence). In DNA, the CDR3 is TGTGCCAGCAGCCCCACTTGGGGGGGGGCCCCAGATACGCAGTATTTT. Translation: CASSPTWGGAPDTQYF.

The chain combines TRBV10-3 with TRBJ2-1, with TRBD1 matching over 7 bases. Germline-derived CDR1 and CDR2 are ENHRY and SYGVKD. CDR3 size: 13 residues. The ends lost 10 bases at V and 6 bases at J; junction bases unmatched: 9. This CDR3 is CATKTGMGNEQFF. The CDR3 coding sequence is TGTGCCACCAAGACAGGGATGGGCAATGAGCAGTTCTTC.

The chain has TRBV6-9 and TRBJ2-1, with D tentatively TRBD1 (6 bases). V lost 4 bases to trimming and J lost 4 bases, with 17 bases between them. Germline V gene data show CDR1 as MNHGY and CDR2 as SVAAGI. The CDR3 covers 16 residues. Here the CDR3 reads CASSCSDNRDYNEQFF. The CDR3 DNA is TGTGCCAGCAGTTGCTCGGACAACAGGGATTACAATGAGCAGTTCTTC.

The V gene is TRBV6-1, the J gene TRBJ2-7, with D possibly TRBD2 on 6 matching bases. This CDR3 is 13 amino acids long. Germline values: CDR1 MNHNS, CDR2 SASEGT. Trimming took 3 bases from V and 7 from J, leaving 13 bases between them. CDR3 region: CASSELPGSEQYF. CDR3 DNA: TGTGCCAGCAGTGAGTTACCCGGGAGTGAGCAGTACTTC.

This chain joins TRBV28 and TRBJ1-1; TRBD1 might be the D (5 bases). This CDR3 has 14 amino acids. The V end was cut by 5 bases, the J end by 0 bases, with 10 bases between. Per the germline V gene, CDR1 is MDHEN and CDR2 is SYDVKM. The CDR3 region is CASSPGRLNTEAFF. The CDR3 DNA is TGTGCCAGCAGTCCGGGACGGCTGAACACTGAAGCTTTCTTT.

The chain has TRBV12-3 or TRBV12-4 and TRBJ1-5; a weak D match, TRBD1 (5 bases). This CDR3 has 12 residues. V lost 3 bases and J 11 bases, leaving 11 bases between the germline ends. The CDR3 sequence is CASSFGAGAQHF. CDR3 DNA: TGTGCCAGCAGTTTCGGGGCTGGAGCCCAGCATTTT.

The CDR3, as DNA: TGTGCCAGCAGCCTGACAGTTAACTATGGCTACACCTTC. Its translation: CASSLTVNYGYTF. The chain has TRBV7-9 and TRBJ1-2; tentative D call: TRBD1 (5 bases). Deletions cut 5 bases from V and 1 base from J, with 8 bases between. This CDR3 comprises 13 residues. From germline, CDR1 is SEHNR and CDR2 FQNEAQ (reference sequence).

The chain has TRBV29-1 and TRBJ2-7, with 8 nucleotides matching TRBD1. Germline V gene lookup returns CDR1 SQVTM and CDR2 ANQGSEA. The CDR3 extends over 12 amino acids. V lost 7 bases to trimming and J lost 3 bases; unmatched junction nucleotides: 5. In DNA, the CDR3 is TGCAGCGCCGGGACAGGAGTCTACGAGCAGTACTTC. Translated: CSAGTGVYEQYF.

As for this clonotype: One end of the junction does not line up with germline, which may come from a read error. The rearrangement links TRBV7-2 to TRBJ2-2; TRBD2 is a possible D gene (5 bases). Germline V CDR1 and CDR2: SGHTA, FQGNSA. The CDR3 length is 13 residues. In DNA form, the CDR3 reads TGTGCCAGCAGCCTAGCAGCCGCCGGGGAGCTGTTTTTT. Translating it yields CASSLAAAGELFF. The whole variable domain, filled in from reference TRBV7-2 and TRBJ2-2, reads GAGVSQSPSNKVTEKGKDVELRCDPISGHTALYWYRQSLGQGLEFLIYFQGNSAPDKSGLPSDRFSAERTGGSVSTLTIQRTQQEDSAVYLCASSLAAAGELFFGEGSRLTVL.

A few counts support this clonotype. The CDR3: CGTGGGYNEQFF. For the CDR3, the DNA is TGTGGAACGGGGGGGGGGTACAATGAGCAGTTCTTC. The chain joins TRBV28 to TRBJ2-1; 8 positions agree with TRBD2. Looked up from germline, CDR1 is MDHEN and CDR2 is SYDVKM. This CDR3 spans 12 amino acids.

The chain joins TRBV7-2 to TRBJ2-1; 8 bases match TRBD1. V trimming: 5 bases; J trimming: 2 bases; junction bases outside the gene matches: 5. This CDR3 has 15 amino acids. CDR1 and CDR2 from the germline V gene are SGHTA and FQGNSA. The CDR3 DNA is TGTGCCAGCAGCACCGGACAGGGTACCTACAATGAGCAGTTCTTC. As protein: CASSTGQGTYNEQFF.

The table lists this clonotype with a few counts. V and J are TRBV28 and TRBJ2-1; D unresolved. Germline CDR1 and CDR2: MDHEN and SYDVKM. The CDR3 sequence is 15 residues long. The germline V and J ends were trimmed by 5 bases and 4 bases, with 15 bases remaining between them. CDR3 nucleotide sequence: TGTGCCAGCAGTCCCTCGTCGCGGTTGTACAATGAGCAGTTCTTC. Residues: CASSPSSRLYNEQFF.